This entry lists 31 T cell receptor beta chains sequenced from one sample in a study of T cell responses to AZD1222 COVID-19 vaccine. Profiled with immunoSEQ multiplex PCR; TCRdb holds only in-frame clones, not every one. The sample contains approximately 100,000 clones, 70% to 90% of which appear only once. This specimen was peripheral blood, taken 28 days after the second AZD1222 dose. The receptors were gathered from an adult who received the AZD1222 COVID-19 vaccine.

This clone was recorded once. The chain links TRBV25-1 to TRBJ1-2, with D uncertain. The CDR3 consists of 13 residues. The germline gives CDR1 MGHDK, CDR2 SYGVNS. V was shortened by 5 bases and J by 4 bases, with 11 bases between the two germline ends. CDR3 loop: CASSIGRTYGYTF. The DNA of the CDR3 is TGTGCCAGCAGTATAGGACGAACCTATGGCTACACCTTC.

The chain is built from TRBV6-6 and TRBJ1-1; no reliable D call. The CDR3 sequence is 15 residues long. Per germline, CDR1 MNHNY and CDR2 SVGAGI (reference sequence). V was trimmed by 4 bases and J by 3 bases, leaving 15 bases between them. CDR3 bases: TGTGCCAGCAGTTCCTCGGGCAGATCCTACACTGAAGCTTTCTTT. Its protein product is CASSSSGRSYTEAFF.

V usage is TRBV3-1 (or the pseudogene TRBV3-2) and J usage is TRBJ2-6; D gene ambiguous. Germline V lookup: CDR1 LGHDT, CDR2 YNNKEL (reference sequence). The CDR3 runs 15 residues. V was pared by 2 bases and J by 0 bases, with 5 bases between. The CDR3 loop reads CASSQIHSGANVLTF. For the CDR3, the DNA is TGTGCCAGCAGCCAAATACACTCTGGGGCCAACGTCCTGACTTTC.

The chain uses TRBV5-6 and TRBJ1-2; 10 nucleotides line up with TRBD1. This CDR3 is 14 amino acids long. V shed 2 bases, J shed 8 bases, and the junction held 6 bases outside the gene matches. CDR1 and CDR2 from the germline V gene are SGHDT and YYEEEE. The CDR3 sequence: CASSFWTGGSGYTF. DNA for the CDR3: TGTGCCAGCAGCTTTTGGACAGGGGGAAGCGGCTACACCTTC.

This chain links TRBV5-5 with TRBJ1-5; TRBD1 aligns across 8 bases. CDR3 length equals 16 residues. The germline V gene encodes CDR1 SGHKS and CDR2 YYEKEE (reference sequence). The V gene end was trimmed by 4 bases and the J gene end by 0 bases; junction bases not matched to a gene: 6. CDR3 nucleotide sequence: TGTGCCAGCAGCCCAACAGGGGGTCATAGCAATCAGCCCCAGCATTTT. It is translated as CASSPTGGHSNQPQHF.

The CDR3 DNA reads as TGTGCCAGTAGTATAGATCAACTGAAGCCCCAGCATTTT. This encodes CASSIDQLKPQHF. The genes are TRBV19 and TRBJ1-5, with D uncertain. Trimming pared 0 bases from V and 8 bases from J, leaving 8 bases between. Germline CDR1 is LNHDA and CDR2 is SQIVND (reference sequence). This CDR3 comprises 13 residues.

In nucleotides, the CDR3 is TGTGCCAGCAGCCTAACAACTCGCGCAGATACGCAGTATTTT. Its protein is CASSLTTRADTQYF. The chain recombines TRBV7-2 with TRBJ2-3; unclear D gene. Trimming removed 5 bases at V and 4 bases at J, with 13 bases between. Germline V CDR1 and CDR2: SGHTA, FQGNSA. CDR3 length equals 14 residues.

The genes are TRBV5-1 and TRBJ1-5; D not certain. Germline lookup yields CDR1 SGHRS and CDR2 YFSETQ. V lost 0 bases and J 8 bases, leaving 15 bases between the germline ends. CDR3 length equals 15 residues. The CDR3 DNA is TGCGCCAGCAGCTTGGACGGACCGCTGGGTGAGCCCCAGCATTTT. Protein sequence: CASSLDGPLGEPQHF.

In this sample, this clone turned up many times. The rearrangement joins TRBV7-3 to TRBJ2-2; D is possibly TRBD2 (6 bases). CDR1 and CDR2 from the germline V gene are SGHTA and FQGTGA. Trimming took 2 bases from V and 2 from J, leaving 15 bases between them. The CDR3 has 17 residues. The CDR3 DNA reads TGTGCCAGCAGCTTACGCGGGACTGCACTTAACACCGGGGAGCTGTTTTTT. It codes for CASSLRGTALNTGELFF.

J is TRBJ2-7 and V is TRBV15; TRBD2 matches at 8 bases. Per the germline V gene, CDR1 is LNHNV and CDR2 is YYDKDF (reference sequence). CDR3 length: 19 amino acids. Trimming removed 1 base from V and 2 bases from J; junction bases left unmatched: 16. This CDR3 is CATSRGWAQAGDGTYEQYF. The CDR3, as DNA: TGTGCCACCAGCAGAGGTTGGGCTCAAGCGGGAGACGGAACCTACGAGCAGTACTTC.

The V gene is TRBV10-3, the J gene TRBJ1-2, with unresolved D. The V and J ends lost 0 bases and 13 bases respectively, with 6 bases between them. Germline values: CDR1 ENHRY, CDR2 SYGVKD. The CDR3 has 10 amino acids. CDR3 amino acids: CAISESSLTF. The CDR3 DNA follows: TGTGCCATCAGTGAGTCCTCGCTCACCTTC.

The CDR3, as DNA: TGTGCCAGCAGCTCGGGGACTAGCGGGAGAATTAAAAACACCGGGGAGCTGTTTTTT. It encodes CASSSGTSGRIKNTGELFF. J is TRBJ2-2 and V is TRBV11-3; 14 bases line up with TRBD2. V lost 4 bases, J lost 2 bases, and 9 bases stayed unmatched. CDR3 size: 19 residues. Germline CDR1 and CDR2: SGHNT and YENEEA.

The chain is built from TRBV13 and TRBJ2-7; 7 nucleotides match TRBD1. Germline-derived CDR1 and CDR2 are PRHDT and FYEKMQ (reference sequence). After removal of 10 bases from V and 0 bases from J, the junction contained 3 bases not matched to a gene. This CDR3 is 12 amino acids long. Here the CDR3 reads CATGQYSYEQYF. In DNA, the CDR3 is TGTGCCACGGGACAGTACTCCTACGAGCAGTACTTC. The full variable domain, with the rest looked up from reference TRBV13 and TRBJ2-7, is AAGVIQSPRHLIKEKRETATLKCYPIPRHDTVYWYQQGPGQDPQFLISFYEKMQSDKGSIPDRFSAQQFSDYHSELNMSSLELGDSALYFCATGQYSYEQYFGPGTRLTVT.

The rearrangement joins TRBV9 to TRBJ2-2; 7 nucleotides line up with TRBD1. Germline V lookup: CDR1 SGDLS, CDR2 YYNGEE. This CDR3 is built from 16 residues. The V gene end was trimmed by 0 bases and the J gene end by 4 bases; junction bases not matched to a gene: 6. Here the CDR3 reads CASSVGQGSATGELFF. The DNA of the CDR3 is TGTGCCAGCAGCGTAGGACAGGGATCCGCCACCGGGGAGCTGTTTTTT.

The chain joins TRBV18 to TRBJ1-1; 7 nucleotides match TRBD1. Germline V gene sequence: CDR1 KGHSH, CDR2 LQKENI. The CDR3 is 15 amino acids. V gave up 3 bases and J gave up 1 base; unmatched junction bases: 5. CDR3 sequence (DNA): TGTGCCAGCTCACCGGAGGGACAGACGAACACTGAAGCTTTCTTT. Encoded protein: CASSPEGQTNTEAFF.

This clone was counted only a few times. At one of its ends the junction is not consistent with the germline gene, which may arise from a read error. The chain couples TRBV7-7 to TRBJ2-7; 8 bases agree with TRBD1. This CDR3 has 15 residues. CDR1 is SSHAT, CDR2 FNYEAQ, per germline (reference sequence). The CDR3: CASSLGSDRAYEQYF. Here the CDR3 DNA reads TGTGCTAGCAGCTTAGGTTCGGACAGGGCCTACGAGCAGTACTTC.

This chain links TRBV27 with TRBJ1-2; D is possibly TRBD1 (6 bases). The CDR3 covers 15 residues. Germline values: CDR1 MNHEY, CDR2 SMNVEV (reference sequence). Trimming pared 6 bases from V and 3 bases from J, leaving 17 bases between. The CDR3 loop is CASSPQGGLYYGYTF. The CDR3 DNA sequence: TGTGCCAGCAGCCCACAAGGGGGACTTTACTATGGCTACACCTTC.

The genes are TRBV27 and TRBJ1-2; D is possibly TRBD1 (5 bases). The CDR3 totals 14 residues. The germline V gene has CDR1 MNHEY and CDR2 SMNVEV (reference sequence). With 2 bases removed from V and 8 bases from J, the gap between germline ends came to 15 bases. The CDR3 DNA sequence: TGTGCCAGCAGTTTAAATGTCCAGGGTGGAGGCTACACCTTC. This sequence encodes CASSLNVQGGGYTF.

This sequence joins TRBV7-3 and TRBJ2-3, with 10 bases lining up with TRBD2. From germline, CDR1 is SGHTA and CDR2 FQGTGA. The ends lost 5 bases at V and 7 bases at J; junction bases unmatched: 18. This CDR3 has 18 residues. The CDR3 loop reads CASSPQGQLAGVQNTQYF. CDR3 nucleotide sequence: TGTGCCAGCAGCCCTCAGGGACAGCTAGCGGGGGTACAAAATACGCAGTATTTT.

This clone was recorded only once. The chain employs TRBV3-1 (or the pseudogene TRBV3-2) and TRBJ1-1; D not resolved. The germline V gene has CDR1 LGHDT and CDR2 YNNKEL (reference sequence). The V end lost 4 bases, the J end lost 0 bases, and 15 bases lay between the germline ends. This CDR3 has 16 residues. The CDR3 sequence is CASSPFVWSMNTEAFF. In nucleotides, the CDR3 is TGTGCCAGCAGCCCATTTGTTTGGTCGATGAACACTGAAGCTTTCTTT.

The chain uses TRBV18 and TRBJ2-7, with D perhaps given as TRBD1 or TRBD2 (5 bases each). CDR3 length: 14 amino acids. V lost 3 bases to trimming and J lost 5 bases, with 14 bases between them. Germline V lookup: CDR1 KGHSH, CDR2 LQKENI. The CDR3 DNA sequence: TGTGCCAGCTCACCTTCCCGTTGGGGGAACGAGCAGTACTTC. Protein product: CASSPSRWGNEQYF. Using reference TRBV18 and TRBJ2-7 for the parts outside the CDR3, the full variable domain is NAGVMQNPRHLVRRRGQEARLRCSPMKGHSHVYWYRQLPEEGLKFMVYLQKENIIDESGMPKERFSAEFPKEGPSILRIQQVVRGDSAAYFCASSPSRWGNEQYFGPGTRLTVT.

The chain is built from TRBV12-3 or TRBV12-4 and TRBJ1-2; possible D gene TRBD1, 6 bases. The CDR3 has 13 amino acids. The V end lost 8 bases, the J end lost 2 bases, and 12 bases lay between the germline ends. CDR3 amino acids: CASEGQRNYGYTF. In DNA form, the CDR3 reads TGTGCCAGCGAAGGACAGAGAAACTATGGCTACACCTTC.

The CDR3 region has the DNA TGTGCCAGCAGCCCGGGACAGGGGTACGAGCAGTACTTC. Translation: CASSPGQGYEQYF. V gene TRBV7-3 combines with J gene TRBJ2-7; 10 bases are a match to TRBD1. Germline V gene data show CDR1 as SGHTA and CDR2 as FQGTGA. The CDR3 totals 13 residues. V was pared by 5 bases and J by 4 bases, with 2 bases of the junction left unmatched.

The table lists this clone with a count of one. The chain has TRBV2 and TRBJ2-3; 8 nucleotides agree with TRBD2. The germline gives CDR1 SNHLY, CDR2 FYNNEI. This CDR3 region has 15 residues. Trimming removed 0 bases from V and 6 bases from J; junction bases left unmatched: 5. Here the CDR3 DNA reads TGTGCCAGCAGTGAAGCTCTGCTAGCGGGTGATACGCAGTATTTT. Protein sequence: CASSEALLAGDTQYF.

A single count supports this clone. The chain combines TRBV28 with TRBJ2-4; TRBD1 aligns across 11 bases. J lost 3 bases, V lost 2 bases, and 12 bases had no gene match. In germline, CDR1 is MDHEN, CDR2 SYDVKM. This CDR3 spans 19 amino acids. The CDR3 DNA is TGTGCCAGCAGTTTAGGCGCTTGGACAGGGGGCGTAGGCAAAAACATTCAGTACTTC. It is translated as CASSLGAWTGGVGKNIQYF.

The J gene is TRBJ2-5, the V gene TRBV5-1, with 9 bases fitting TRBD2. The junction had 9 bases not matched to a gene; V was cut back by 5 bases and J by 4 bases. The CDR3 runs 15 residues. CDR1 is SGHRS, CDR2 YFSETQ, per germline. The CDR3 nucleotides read TGCGCCAGCAGAATACAAGCGGGAGGATCAGAGACCCAGTACTTC. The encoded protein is CASRIQAGGSETQYF.

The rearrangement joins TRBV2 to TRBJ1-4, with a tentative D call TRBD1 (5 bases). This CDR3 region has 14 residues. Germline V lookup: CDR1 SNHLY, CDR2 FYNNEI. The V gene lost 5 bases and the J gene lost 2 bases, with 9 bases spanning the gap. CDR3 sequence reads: CASSWTQTNEKLFF. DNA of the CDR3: TGTGCCAGCAGTTGGACACAGACTAATGAAAAACTGTTTTTT.

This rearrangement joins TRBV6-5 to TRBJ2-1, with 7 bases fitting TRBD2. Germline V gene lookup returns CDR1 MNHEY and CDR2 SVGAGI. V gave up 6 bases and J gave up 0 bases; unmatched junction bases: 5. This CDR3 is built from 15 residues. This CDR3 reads CASRASGASYNEQFF. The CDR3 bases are TGTGCCAGCAGGGCTAGCGGAGCCTCCTACAATGAGCAGTTCTTC.

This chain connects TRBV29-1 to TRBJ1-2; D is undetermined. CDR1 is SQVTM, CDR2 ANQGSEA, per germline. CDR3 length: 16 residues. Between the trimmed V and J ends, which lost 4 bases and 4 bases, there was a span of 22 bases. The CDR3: CSVALGSRFVGYGYTF. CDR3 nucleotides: TGCAGCGTTGCTTTAGGCAGCCGATTTGTCGGCTATGGCTACACCTTC.

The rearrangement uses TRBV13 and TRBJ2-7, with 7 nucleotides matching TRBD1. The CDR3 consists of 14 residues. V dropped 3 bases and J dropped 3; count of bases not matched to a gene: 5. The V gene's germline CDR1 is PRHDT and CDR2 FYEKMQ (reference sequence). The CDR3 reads CASSFGQANYEQYF. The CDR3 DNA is TGTGCCAGCAGCTTCGGACAGGCCAACTACGAGCAGTACTTC.

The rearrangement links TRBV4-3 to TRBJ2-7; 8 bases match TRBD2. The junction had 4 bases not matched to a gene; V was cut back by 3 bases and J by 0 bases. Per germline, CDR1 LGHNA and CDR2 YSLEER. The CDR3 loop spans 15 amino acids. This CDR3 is CASSQERESSYEQYF. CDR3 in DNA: TGCGCCAGCAGCCAGGAGCGGGAGAGCTCCTACGAGCAGTACTTC.